This is a list of T cell receptor beta chains from one sample in a study of shared clonotypes between healthy human individuals. Sequenced by immunoSEQ multiplex PCR; TCRdb stores in-frame clones only, minus some. There are over 800,000 clones in the sample; 90% to 95% occur only once, and less than 25% lies in the top ten. Material for sequencing was naive CD8+ T cells sorted from blood. The receptor source for this set is a man under 40 in good health. CDR3s include the opening cysteine and the closing phenylalanine or tryptophan. Fields, in order: V gene, J gene, clone size, D gene, CDR3 protein, CDR3 DNA. The D gene is left open where the match is weak. Size tells how often a clone was seen (once, few, many) or the class of an expanded clone, and some rows leave it out.

>TRBV27|TRBJ1-4|NA|TRBD1
CASSRLRGPTNEKLFF
TGTGCCAGCAGTAGACTCAGGGGGCCGACTAATGAAAAACTGTTTTTT
>TRBV28|TRBJ1-5|once|NA
CASSLRSGPQHF
TGTGCCAGCAGCCTAAGATCAGGGCCCCAGCATTTT
>TRBV6-5|TRBJ2-1|once|TRBD2
CASSYSVAGDGNEQFF
TGTGCCAGCAGTTACTCGGTTGCGGGAGATGGCAATGAGCAGTTCTTC
>TRBV9|TRBJ2-2|NA|NA
CASSFSGGTGELFF
TGTGCCAGCAGCTTCTCCGGGGGCACCGGGGAGCTGTTTTTT
>TRBV11-2|TRBJ1-2|NA|NA
CASSLVFGSATDGGYGYTF
TGTGCCAGCAGCTTAGTCTTTGGGTCGGCGACTGACGGGGGCTATGGCTACACCTTC
>TRBV4-1|TRBJ2-5|NA|NA
CASSRIRDVQETQYF
TGCGCCAGCAGCCGAATCCGGGACGTTCAAGAGACCCAGTACTTC
>TRBV7-9|TRBJ1-5|few|NA
CASSSTGDSNQPQHF
TGTGCCAGCAGCTCCACCGGGGATAGCAATCAGCCCCAGCATTTT
>TRBV7-9|TRBJ2-5|NA|TRBD2
CASSLQVAGLQETQYF
TGTGCCAGCAGCTTACAGGTAGCGGGACTCCAAGAGACCCAGTACTTC
>TRBV4-2|TRBJ2-7|NA|TRBD1
CASSQDLSDRVSYEQYF
TGTGCCAGCAGCCAAGACCTTTCAGACAGGGTATCCTACGAGCAGTACTTC
>TRBV5-1|TRBJ2-3|NA|NA
CASSLIGDTQYF
TGCGCCAGCAGCTTGATCGGGGATACGCAGTATTTT
>TRBV7-3|TRBJ2-3|NA|TRBD2
CASSEISGSNGDTQYF
TGTGCCAGCAGTGAAATTAGCGGGAGTAATGGGGATACGCAGTATTTT
>TRBV2|TRBJ2-7|many|NA
CASSGGQIAPGEQYF
TGTGCCAGCAGCGGAGGACAGATAGCCCCGGGGGAGCAGTACTTC
>TRBV18|TRBJ2-6|NA|NA
CASSPPGEANVLTF
TGTGCCAGCTCACCACCCGGCGAGGCCAACGTCCTGACTTTC
>TRBV19|TRBJ1-5|few|NA
CASSIRHLNQPQHF
TGTGCCAGTAGTATTAGGCACCTCAATCAGCCCCAGCATTTT
>TRBV7-6|TRBJ2-1|NA|TRBD2
CASSPRTIRTSEYNEQFF
TGTGCCAGCAGCCCTCGAACTATTCGGACTAGCGAGTACAATGAGCAGTTCTTC
>TRBV7-9|TRBJ2-7|NA|NA
CASSSSSYEQYF
TGTGCCAGCAGCTCAAGCTCCTACGAGCAGTACTTC
>TRBV28|TRBJ2-7|NA|TRBD1
CASSILTGGLNEQYF
TGTGCCAGCAGTATACTGACAGGGGGCTTGAACGAGCAGTACTTC
>TRBV21-1|TRBJ2-1|NA|NA
CASSKIPPGLAGRHNNEQFF
TGTGCCAGCAGCAAAATCCCCCCGGGACTAGCGGGCCGACATAACAATGAGCAGTTCTTC
>TRBV28|TRBJ2-1|NA|NA
CASRREQTYNEQFF
TGTGCCAGCCGACGGGAGCAGACCTACAATGAGCAGTTCTTC
>TRBV7-9|TRBJ2-2|NA|NA
CASSPLNTGELFF
TGTGCCAGCAGCCCCTTAAACACCGGGGAGCTGTTTTTT
>TRBV7-6|TRBJ1-3|NA|NA
CASSSPDGSSGNTIYF
TGTGCCAGCAGCTCTCCGGACGGTAGCTCTGGAAACACCATATATTTT
>TRBV9|TRBJ2-5|NA|NA
CASSVEGVIEETQYF
TGTGCCAGCAGCGTAGAAGGGGTGATCGAAGAGACCCAGTACTTC
>TRBV27|TRBJ2-7|NA|TRBD1
CASSPPGTAKTYEQYF
TGTGCCAGCAGTCCCCCCGGGACAGCAAAGACCTACGAGCAGTACTTC
>TRBV27|TRBJ2-1|NA|TRBD2
CASRSLAGGDNEQFF
TGTGCCAGCAGATCACTAGCGGGAGGGGACAATGAGCAGTTCTTC
>TRBV19|TRBJ2-7|NA|NA
CASSISGSTYSYEQYF
TGTGCCAGTAGTATTTCGGGCTCAACATACTCCTACGAGCAGTACTTC
>TRBV5-8|TRBJ1-1|once|TRBD1
CASSYKTGGNTEAFF
TGTGCCAGCAGCTACAAGACAGGGGGGAACACTGAAGCTTTCTTT
>TRBV9|TRBJ2-3|NA|NA
CASNLRGDTDTQYF
TGTGCCAGCAACCTCAGGGGAGACACAGATACGCAGTATTTT
>TRBV11-2|TRBJ2-5|NA|NA
CASSRGLSPQETQYF
TGTGCCAGCAGCCGCGGACTCAGCCCACAAGAGACCCAGTACTTC
>TRBV10-3|TRBJ2-4|NA|TRBD2
CAISESGGVQKNIQYF
TGTGCCATCAGTGAGTCGGGAGGGGTGCAAAAAAACATTCAGTACTTC
>TRBV6-6|TRBJ2-7|NA|NA
CASSYSGSSYEQYF
TGTGCCAGCAGTTACTCGGGAAGCTCCTACGAGCAGTACTTC
>TRBV29-1|TRBJ2-1|NA|TRBD2
CSVEGLAGALAYNEQFF
TGCAGCGTTGAAGGGCTAGCGGGAGCCCTGGCTTACAATGAGCAGTTCTTC
>TRBV27|TRBJ2-7|NA|TRBD1
CASSSRGPYEQYF
TGTGCCAGCAGTTCCAGGGGGCCCTACGAGCAGTACTTC
>TRBV6-5|TRBJ1-1|NA|NA
CASSYGDRMNTEAFF
TGTGCCAGCAGTTACGGCGACAGGATGAACACTGAAGCTTTCTTT
>TRBV5-4|TRBJ2-7|NA|TRBD2
CASSLMREYTYEQYF
TGTGCCAGCAGCTTGATGCGGGAGTACACCTACGAGCAGTACTTC
>TRBV19|TRBJ2-1|NA|TRBD1
CASSIGQGYLEQFF
TGTGCCAGTAGTATAGGACAGGGGTATCTTGAGCAGTTCTTC
>TRBV7-6|TRBJ1-3|NA|NA
CASSPTVGNTIYF
TGTGCCAGCAGCCCCACAGTCGGAAACACCATATATTTT
>TRBV7-2|TRBJ2-1|NA|TRBD2
CASSSTSGRYDEQFF
TGTGCCAGCAGCTCTACTAGCGGGCGCTACGATGAGCAGTTCTTC
>TRBV25-1|TRBJ2-5|NA|NA
CASSPDSQETQYF
TGTGCCAGCTCCCCGGACAGTCAAGAGACCCAGTACTTC
>TRBV11-3|TRBJ2-1|NA|NA
CASGSGNDRVQGNEQFF
TGTGCCAGCGGCTCGGGGAACGACCGGGTCCAAGGGAATGAGCAGTTCTTC